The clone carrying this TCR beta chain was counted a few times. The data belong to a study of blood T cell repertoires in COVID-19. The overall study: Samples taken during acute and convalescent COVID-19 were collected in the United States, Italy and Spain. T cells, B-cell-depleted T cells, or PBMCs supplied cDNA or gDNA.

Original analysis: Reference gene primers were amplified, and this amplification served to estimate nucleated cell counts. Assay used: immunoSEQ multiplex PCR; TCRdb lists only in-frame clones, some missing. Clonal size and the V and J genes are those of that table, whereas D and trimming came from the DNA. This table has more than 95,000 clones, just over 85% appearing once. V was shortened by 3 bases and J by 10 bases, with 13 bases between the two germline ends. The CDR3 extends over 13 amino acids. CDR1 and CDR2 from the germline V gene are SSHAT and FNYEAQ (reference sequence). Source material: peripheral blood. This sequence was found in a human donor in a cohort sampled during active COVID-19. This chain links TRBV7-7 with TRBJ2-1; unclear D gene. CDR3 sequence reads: CASSFSAAGEQFF. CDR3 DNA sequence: TGTGCCAGCAGCTTTTCAGCTGCCGGGGAGCAGTTCTTC. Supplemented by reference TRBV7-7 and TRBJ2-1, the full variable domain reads GAGVSQSPRYKVTKRGQDVTLRCDPISSHATLYWYQQALGQGPEFLTYFNYEAQPDKSGLPSDRFSAERPEGSISTLTIQRTEQRDSAMYRCASSFSAAGEQFFGPGTRLTVL.